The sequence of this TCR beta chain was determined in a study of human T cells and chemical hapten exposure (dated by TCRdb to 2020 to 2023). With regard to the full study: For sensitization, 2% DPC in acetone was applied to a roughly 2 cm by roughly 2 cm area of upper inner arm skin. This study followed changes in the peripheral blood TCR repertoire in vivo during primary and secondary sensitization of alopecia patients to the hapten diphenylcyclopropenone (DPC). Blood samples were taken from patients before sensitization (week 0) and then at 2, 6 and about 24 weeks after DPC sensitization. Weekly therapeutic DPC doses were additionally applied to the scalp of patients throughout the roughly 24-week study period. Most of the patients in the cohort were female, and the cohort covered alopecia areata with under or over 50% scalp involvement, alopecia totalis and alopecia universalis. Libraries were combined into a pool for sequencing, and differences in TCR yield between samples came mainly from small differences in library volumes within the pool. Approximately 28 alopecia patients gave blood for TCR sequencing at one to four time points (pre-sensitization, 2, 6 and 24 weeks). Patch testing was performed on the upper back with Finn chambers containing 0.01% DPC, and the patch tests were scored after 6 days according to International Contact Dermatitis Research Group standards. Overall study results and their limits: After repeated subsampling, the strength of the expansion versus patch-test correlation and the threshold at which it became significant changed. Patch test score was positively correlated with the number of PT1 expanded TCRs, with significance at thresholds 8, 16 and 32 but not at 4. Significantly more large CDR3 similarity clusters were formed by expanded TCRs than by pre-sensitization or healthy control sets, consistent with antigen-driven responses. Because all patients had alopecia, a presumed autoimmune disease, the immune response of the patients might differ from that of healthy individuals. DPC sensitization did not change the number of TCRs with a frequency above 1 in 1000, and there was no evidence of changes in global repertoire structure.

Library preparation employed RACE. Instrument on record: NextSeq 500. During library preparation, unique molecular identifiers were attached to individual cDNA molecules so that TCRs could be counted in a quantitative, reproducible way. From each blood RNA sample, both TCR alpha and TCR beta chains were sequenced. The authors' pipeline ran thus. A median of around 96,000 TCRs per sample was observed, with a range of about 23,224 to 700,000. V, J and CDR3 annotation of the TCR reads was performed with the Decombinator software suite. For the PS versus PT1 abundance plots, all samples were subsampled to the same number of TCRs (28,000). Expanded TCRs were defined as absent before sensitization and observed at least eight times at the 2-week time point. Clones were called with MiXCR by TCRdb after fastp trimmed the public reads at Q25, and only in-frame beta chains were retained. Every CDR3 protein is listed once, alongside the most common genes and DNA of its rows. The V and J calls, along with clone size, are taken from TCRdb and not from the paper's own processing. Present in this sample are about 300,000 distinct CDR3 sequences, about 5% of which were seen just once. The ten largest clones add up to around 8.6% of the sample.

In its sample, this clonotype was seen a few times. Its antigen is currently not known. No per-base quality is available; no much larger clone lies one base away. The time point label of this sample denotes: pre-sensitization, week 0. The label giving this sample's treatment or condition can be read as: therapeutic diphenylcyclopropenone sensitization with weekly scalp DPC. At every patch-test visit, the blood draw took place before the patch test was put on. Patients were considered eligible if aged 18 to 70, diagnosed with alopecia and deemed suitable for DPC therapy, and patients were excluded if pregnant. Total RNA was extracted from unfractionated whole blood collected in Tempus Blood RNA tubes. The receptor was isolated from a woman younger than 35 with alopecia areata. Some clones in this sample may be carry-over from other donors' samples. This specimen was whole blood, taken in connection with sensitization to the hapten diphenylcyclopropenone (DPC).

This receptor has the CDR3 CASSSTELAKNIQYF. The bases are TGTGCCAGCAGCTCCACCGAGCTAGCCAAAAACATTCAGTACTTC. The sequence joins TRBV6-5 to TRBJ2-4, with no confident D gene call. The CDR3 measures 15 amino acids from cysteine to phenylalanine. Only CDR3 DNA is held: 45 bases, read in frame from base 1. At the junction V is shortened by 6 bases and J by 0 bases, with 12 bases in between. For CDR1 and CDR2, the germline V gene lists MNHEY and SVGAGI.